This T cell receptor beta chain was retrieved from a study of shared clonotypes between healthy human individuals. For this clone: The target antigen is unknown.

Study-level results: Unshared clonotypes carried lower generation probabilities than those common to all four donors.

CDR1 is SGDLS, CDR2 YYNGEE, per germline. The CDR3 is 14 residues long. Trimming shortened V by 2 bases and J by 7 bases, and 12 bases separated the two germline ends. Each cell subset's genomic DNA was divided evenly among several immunoSEQ plates. Sequencing used immunoSEQ multiplex PCR; TCRdb keeps in-frame clones, though not all of them. The sample has about 1.1 million clones, around 82% seen once; the top ten hold around 0.6%. This chain links TRBV9 with TRBJ1-4; D is undetermined. This TCR came from a man aged 18 to 30 in good health. Some clones in this sample may be carry-over from other donors' samples. Sequencing used memory CD4+ T cells from PBMCs. The subset denotes: CD45RA-negative fraction. The CDR3 sequence is CASSVNRASEKLFF. The CDR3, as DNA: TGTGCCAGCAGCGTCAACCGCGCGAGTGAAAAACTGTTTTTT.